Following are 10 T cell receptor beta chains from one sample sequenced in a study of T-cell reconstitution after alpha-beta-depleted transplantation in children. TCRbeta library construction was performed incorporating unique molecular identifiers. Each CDR3 protein gets one entry after TCRdb re-called the PCR reads with MiXCR. The table has hundreds of thousands of distinct CDR3 sequences, approximately 29% seen once. The input for sequencing was PBMCs from the stem cell graft donor, taken from the stem cell graft. These receptor sequences come from a human donor who donated a stem cell graft to a child with aplastic anemia.

This clonotype was counted between two and nine times. The V call is TRBV4-3, the J call TRBJ2-2, with TRBD2 matching over 10 bases. The CDR3 consists of 17 residues. Germline CDR1 and CDR2: LGHNA and YSLEER. Trimming took 0 bases from V and 5 from J; bases not matched to a gene: 6. The CDR3 DNA reads TGCGCCAGCAGCCAAGAACGGCTAGCGGGAGTTACCGGGGAGCTGTTTTTT. Encoded protein: CASSQERLAGVTGELFF.

This clonotype was found once. The genes are TRBV7-2 and TRBJ1-2; 9 bases line up with TRBD1. CDR1 is SGHTA, CDR2 FQGNSA, per germline. The CDR3 has 15 residues. V shed 5 bases, J shed 11 bases, and the junction held 15 bases outside the gene matches. CDR3 in amino acids: CASSTRLQGAHPYTF. The CDR3 nucleotides read TGTGCCAGCAGCACACGTCTACAGGGGGCTCACCCTTACACCTTC.

V usage is TRBV12-3 or TRBV12-4 and J usage is TRBJ2-3; 9 bases fit TRBD1. The CDR3 sequence is 16 residues long. Trimming removed 3 bases from V and 3 bases from J; junction bases left unmatched: 7. The chain's CDR3 is CASSLGTGTTTDTQYF. For the CDR3, the DNA is TGTGCCAGCAGTTTGGGGACAGGGACAACTACAGATACGCAGTATTTT.

The J gene is TRBJ2-6, the V gene TRBV7-2, with D perhaps matching TRBD1 (5 bases). The germline gives CDR1 SGHTA, CDR2 FQGNSA. V was pared by 2 bases and J by 5 bases, with 7 bases between. CDR3 length: 14 amino acids. The CDR3 sequence is CASSLQDRANVLTF. CDR3 sequence (DNA): TGTGCCAGCAGCTTACAGGACAGGGCCAACGTCCTGACTTTC.

This clonotype was counted only a few times. Here the CDR3 DNA reads TGTGCCACCAGTGACACTAACTATGGCTACACCTTC. Its translation is CATSDTNYGYTF. The chain couples TRBV24-1 to TRBJ1-2; D call uncertain. V gave up 4 bases and J gave up 0 bases, with 2 bases separating them. Germline-derived CDR1 and CDR2 are KGHDR and SFDVKD. This CDR3 has 12 residues.

There are many counts of this clonotype. This chain joins TRBV9 and TRBJ2-1; D is unclear. Trimming stripped 1 base from V and 5 bases from J, with 13 bases between. Germline assignment: CDR1 SGDLS and CDR2 YYNGEE. The CDR3 runs to 15 residues. CDR3 DNA sequence: TGTGCCAGCAGCGTAAGGAGTCAAAAAAACAATGAGCAGTTCTTC. It yields the protein CASSVRSQKNNEQFF.

The rearrangement links TRBV4-2 to TRBJ2-6; no firm D call. Germline V gene lookup returns CDR1 LGHNA and CDR2 YNFKEQ. The CDR3 has 18 amino acids. Trimming removed 1 base at V and 0 bases at J, with 13 bases between. The CDR3 DNA reads as TGTGCCAGCAGCCAAGGACCCCTTACGTCCTCTGGGGCCAACGTCCTGACTTTC. This gives the protein CASSQGPLTSSGANVLTF.

The chain is built from TRBV7-9 and TRBJ1-1, with 8 bases aligning to TRBD1. The germline V gene encodes CDR1 SEHNR and CDR2 FQNEAQ (reference sequence). J lost 6 bases, V lost 1 base, and 10 bases had no gene match. The CDR3 extends over 16 amino acids. The CDR3 is CASSLVGSQGAAEAFF. CDR3 coding DNA: TGTGCCAGCAGCTTAGTTGGATCGCAGGGGGCAGCTGAAGCTTTCTTT.

The gene calls are TRBV7-2 and TRBJ2-7; TRBD1 matches at 11 bases. J gave up 11 bases and V 5 bases, and 17 bases lay outside the gene matches. This CDR3 is built from 16 residues. CDR1 is SGHTA, CDR2 FQGNSA, per germline. The CDR3 is CASSVGVAGQGGKKYF. The CDR3 DNA reads TGTGCCAGCAGCGTGGGCGTCGCGGGACAGGGGGGGAAAAAGTACTTC.

This clonotype was observed at least ten times. The V gene is TRBV29-1, the J gene TRBJ1-1, with unresolved D. CDR3 size: 16 residues. Trimming took off 3 bases at V and 2 bases at J, with 19 bases between the two ends. CDR1 is SQVTM and CDR2 is ANQGSEA in the germline V gene. The CDR3 is CSVDGLVGSANTEAFF. In nucleotides, the CDR3 is TGCAGCGTTGATGGGTTGGTGGGGTCAGCTAACACTGAAGCTTTCTTT.